The sequence of this T cell receptor (beta chain) was determined in a study of identical twins. Study outcomes and limitations: The authors noted that invariant MAIT and iNKT cells could partly confound zero-insertion analyses. The study reached conclusions through statistical analysis that was cross-sectional, not following the same donors. Cord blood beta clonotypes that were abundant carried fewer insertions, and memory repertoires showed no such trend.

This clonotype was observed at least ten times. As yet, its antigen is unknown. TCRdb reanalysed the 5' RACE reads using MiXCR and keeps one entry per CDR3 protein. Found here are 600,000 to 700,000 distinct CDR3 sequences, around 21% of them singletons; the top ten hold 4.3%. V was pared by 8 bases and J by 3 bases, with 7 bases of the junction left unmatched. The CDR3 runs 14 residues. The same specimen was also included in a second study, on T cells expressing NK-cell markers. From that paper: Sorted CD3+CD56-NKG2C+, CD3+CD56+NKG2C- and CD3+CD56+NKG2C+ T cells were the source of the TCR beta repertoires.

This chain links TRBV12-3 or TRBV12-4 with TRBJ2-1; 7 bases line up with TRBD1. The receptor was isolated from a woman aged 18-29 years in good health. The sample comprised PBMCs. The CDR3 sequence: CASGQGTVYNEQFF. CDR3 nucleotides: TGTGCCAGCGGTCAAGGGACAGTCTACAATGAGCAGTTCTTC.